Below are 10 T cell receptor beta chains sequenced from a single sample in a study of cytomegalovirus exposure and HLA in healthy donors. The PCR used 60 Vbeta and 13 Jbeta primers. Profiled with immunoSEQ multiplex PCR; TCRdb holds only in-frame clones, not every one. The sample has fewer than 150,000 clones; 78% are singletons. Sequencing was carried out using PBMCs. Every receptor here comes from a male donor in good health and CMV-seronegative.

As concerns this clone: Other DNA sequences from this sample encode an identical CDR3 as well. J is TRBJ2-5 and V is TRBV9; the D gene is possibly TRBD2 (7 bases). The CDR3 is 13 amino acids. V was shortened by 2 bases and J by 5 bases, with 10 bases between the two germline ends. Germline CDR1 reads SGDLS; CDR2 reads YYNGEE. The CDR3 DNA is TGTGCCAGCAGCGTCAGGGGAGGGGAGACCCAGTACTTC. Protein: CASSVRGGETQYF. Full variable domain (outside the CDR3, taken from reference TRBV9 and TRBJ2-5): DSGVTQTPKHLITATGQRVTLRCSPRSGDLSVYWYQQSLDQGLQFLIQYYNGEERAKGNILERFSAQQFPDLHSELNLSSLELGDSALYFCASSVRGGETQYFGPGTRLLVL.

The V gene is TRBV2, the J gene TRBJ1-4; 8 bases agree with TRBD1. The CDR3 sequence is 14 residues long. In germline, CDR1 is SNHLY, CDR2 FYNNEI. Losses at the gene ends were 6 bases for V and 8 bases for J; bases not matched to a gene: 8. The CDR3: CASRDRVGSEKLFF. The DNA of the CDR3 is TGTGCCAGCAGGGACAGGGTAGGATCGGAAAAACTGTTTTTT.

The chain employs TRBV7-8 and TRBJ2-7; TRBD2 might be the D (6 bases). V was shortened by 5 bases and J by 5 bases, with 13 bases between the two germline ends. CDR3 length: 13 residues. Germline lookup yields CDR1 SGHVS and CDR2 FQNEAQ. The CDR3 coding sequence is TGTGCCAGCAGCCCCGTGACGGGGGACGAGCAGTACTTC. Translation: CASSPVTGDEQYF.

This clone was counted a few times. The chain couples TRBV6-4 to TRBJ2-7; D might be TRBD2 (6 bases). Germline CDR1 MRHNA, CDR2 SNTAGT. V was trimmed by 5 bases and J by 3 bases, leaving 17 bases between them. The CDR3 contains 15 residues. This chain's CDR3 is CASSQAAGRGYEQYF. The CDR3 DNA sequence: TGTGCCAGCAGTCAAGCGGCGGGGAGAGGCTACGAGCAGTACTTC.

V usage is TRBV6-5 and J usage is TRBJ2-7, with D maybe TRBD2 (6 bases). The V end was cut by 6 bases, the J end by 1 base, with 10 bases between. Germline loops: CDR1 MNHEY, CDR2 SVGAGI. The CDR3 is 13 amino acids. The CDR3 region has the DNA TGTGCCAGCAGGCGGGACTTGTCCTACGAGCAGTACTTC. Residues: CASRRDLSYEQYF.

The chain carries TRBV6-6 and TRBJ1-4; D not certain. With 6 bases removed from V and 7 bases from J, the gap between germline ends came to 15 bases. CDR1 and CDR2 (germline): MNHNY, SVGAGI (reference sequence). The length of the CDR3 is 14 residues. The CDR3 spells CASSRLQLTEKLFF. CDR3 DNA: TGTGCCAGCAGCCGACTACAACTAACTGAAAAACTGTTTTTT.

Notes on this clone: An end of the junction differs from the germline gene, which may be a read error. The CDR3 protein is CSSTQTGGLLETQYF. CDR3 nucleotides: TGTTCCAGCACCCAAACAGGGGGCTTACTCGAGACCCAGTACTTC. V gene TRBV7-9 combines with J gene TRBJ2-5; 9 bases match TRBD1. The CDR3 contains 15 residues. In germline, CDR1 is SEHNR, CDR2 FQNEAQ (reference sequence).

This rearrangement joins TRBV19 to TRBJ1-2; TRBD1 matches at 10 bases. V lost 6 bases, J lost 2 bases, and 6 bases stayed unmatched. Germline V gives CDR1 LNHDA, CDR2 SQIVND (reference sequence). The CDR3 consists of 15 residues. CDR3 in amino acids: CASRDRGLKNYGYTF. In DNA, the CDR3 is TGTGCCAGTAGGGACAGGGGGTTAAAGAACTATGGCTACACCTTC.

The rearrangement uses TRBV28 and TRBJ1-2; D gene uncertain. The germline V gene encodes CDR1 MDHEN and CDR2 SYDVKM. There are 14 residues in the CDR3. V lost 3 bases, J lost 3 bases, and 11 bases lay in between. The DNA for the CDR3 is TGTGCCAGCAGTTTTATAGGAGGAGACTATGGCTACACCTTC. It codes for CASSFIGGDYGYTF.

This clone occurred a few times. This sequence joins TRBV9 and TRBJ2-5, with 8 bases identical to TRBD1. The germline V gene encodes CDR1 SGDLS and CDR2 YYNGEE. The V segment lost 1 base and the J segment 2 bases; nucleotides outside the gene matches: 1. This CDR3 is 14 amino acids long. CDR3 DNA sequence: TGTGCCAGCAGCGTACGGACAGGGCAAGAGACCCAGTACTTC. Translated, it gives CASSVRTGQETQYF.